The 28 T cell receptor beta chains below were found in one sample sequenced in a study of T cells in Graves' hyperthyroidism and ophthalmopathy (dated 2019 in TCRdb). Library creation used multiplex PCR. The listed sequencing device is Illumina HiSeq 2000. Amplification of TCR beta CDR3 regions was carried out from RNA transcripts. A first-round RT-PCR of the TCR CDR3 used the HTBI primer set with the Qiagen OneStep RT-PCR kit. The public reads were run again by TCRdb, first through fastp at Q25 and then through MiXCR, and only productive beta chains were kept. Rows are unified per CDR3 protein, each entry keeping the most common DNA and genes. Counted in this sample were hundreds of thousands of distinct CDR3 sequences; around 15% of them appeared once. The ten largest clones capture 3% to 4% of the sample. Sequenced input: blood. These receptors all come from a woman in her twenties or thirties with Graves' hyperthyroidism.

In its sample, this clonotype was seen a few times. V usage is TRBV7-9 and J usage is TRBJ2-1; 7 bases align to TRBD2. The CDR3 length is 16 residues. J was trimmed by 6 bases and V by 5 bases; bases with no gene match: 13. Germline V CDR1 and CDR2: SEHNR, FQNEAQ (reference sequence). CDR3 nucleotide sequence: TGTGCCAGCAGCGTCCTGGGCGGGAGCCTTTTCAATGAGCAGTTCTTC. It is translated as CASSVLGGSLFNEQFF.

In its sample, this clonotype was seen many times. The chain couples TRBV20-1 to TRBJ2-3; 10 bases line up with TRBD2. Germline V gene sequence: CDR1 DFQATT, CDR2 SNEGSKA (reference sequence). The ends lost 2 bases at V and 4 bases at J; junction bases unmatched: 6. The CDR3 contains 15 residues. In DNA form, the CDR3 reads TGCAGTGCTAGAACTGCTAGCGGGAGATCAGATACGCAGTATTTT. It is translated as CSARTASGRSDTQYF.

This clonotype was detected ten times or more. The chain employs TRBV7-2 and TRBJ2-5; 11 bases line up with TRBD2. The junction had 5 bases not matched to a gene; V was cut back by 4 bases and J by 1 base. Germline loops: CDR1 SGHTA, CDR2 FQGNSA. The CDR3 has 16 residues. This chain's CDR3 is CASSSGLAVLQETQYF. The CDR3 DNA follows: TGTGCCAGCAGCTCGGGACTAGCGGTTCTCCAAGAGACCCAGTACTTC.

This clonotype came up many times. CDR3 in DNA: TGCAGTGCTAGAGCTAGACAGGGGTTCTACAATGAGCAGTTCTTC. Translation: CSARARQGFYNEQFF. The V and J genes are TRBV20-1 and TRBJ2-1; 8 nucleotides agree with TRBD1. This CDR3 has 15 residues. V lost 1 base to trimming and J lost 3 bases; unmatched junction nucleotides: 5. CDR1 and CDR2 (germline): DFQATT, SNEGSKA (reference sequence).

The chain employs TRBV20-1 and TRBJ2-3; a possible D gene is TRBD1 (5 bases). Germline CDR1 is DFQATT and CDR2 is SNEGSKA (reference sequence). The CDR3 consists of 12 residues. The V and J ends lost 3 bases and 5 bases respectively, with 9 bases between them. In nucleotides, the CDR3 is TGCAGTGCTAGGGGGCCTGGAGATACGCAGTATTTT. Protein sequence: CSARGPGDTQYF.

The chain joins TRBV7-2 to TRBJ2-7; 8 positions agree with TRBD1. Germline V gene lookup returns CDR1 SGHTA and CDR2 FQGNSA. The ends lost 2 bases at V and 3 bases at J; junction bases unmatched: 3. The CDR3 contains 14 residues. The CDR3 nucleotides read TGTGCCAGCAGCTTAAAAGGGACAGGCTACGAGCAGTACTTC. It is translated as CASSLKGTGYEQYF. The full variable domain, completed using reference TRBV7-2 and TRBJ2-7, is GAGVSQSPSNKVTEKGKDVELRCDPISGHTALYWYRQSLGQGLEFLIYFQGNSAPDKSGLPSDRFSAERTGGSVSTLTIQRTQQEDSAVYLCASSLKGTGYEQYFGPGTRLTVT.

This chain links TRBV5-1 with TRBJ1-5; D not resolved. V was clipped by 0 bases and J by 7 bases, with 14 bases between them. CDR3 size: 15 residues. Germline assignment: CDR1 SGHRS and CDR2 YFSETQ. The CDR3 loop reads CASSLDGGIAQPQHF. DNA of the CDR3: TGCGCCAGCAGCTTGGATGGCGGGATCGCGCAGCCCCAGCATTTT. The entire variable domain, with the rest obtained from reference TRBV5-1 and TRBJ1-5, is as follows: KAGVTQTPRYLIKTRGQQVTLSCSPISGHRSVSWYQQTPGQGLQFLFEYFSETQRNKGNFPGRFSGRQFSNSRSEMNVSTLELGDSALYLCASSLDGGIAQPQHFGDGTRLSIL.

This clonotype was observed a few times. This chain links TRBV30 with TRBJ2-4, with TRBD1 as a possible D gene (5 bases). Per the germline V gene, CDR1 is GTSNPN and CDR2 is SVGIG (reference sequence). The CDR3 runs to 13 residues. With 2 bases removed from V and 4 bases from J, the gap between germline ends came to 9 bases. The CDR3 DNA sequence: TGTGCCTGGAGTTTAGGGGCGAAAAACATTCAGTACTTC. It yields the protein CAWSLGAKNIQYF.

CDR3 in amino acids: CASSQGTGDGSGELFF. CDR3 coding DNA: TGCGCCAGCAGCCAGGGGACAGGGGATGGAAGCGGGGAGCTGTTTTTT. The rearrangement links TRBV4-1 to TRBJ2-2; 10 positions agree with TRBD1. After removal of 3 bases from V and 7 bases from J, the junction contained 8 bases not matched to a gene. CDR3 size: 16 residues. The germline gives CDR1 MGHRA, CDR2 YSYEKL.

Ten or more counts support this clonotype. The chain has TRBV2 and TRBJ1-2, with D possibly TRBD1 on 6 matching bases. Germline lookup yields CDR1 SNHLY and CDR2 FYNNEI. V lost 7 bases to trimming and J lost 4 bases, with 16 bases between them. The CDR3 consists of 14 residues. CDR3 bases: TGTGCCAGCACTGTCACCCGGGGGGCCTATGGCTACACCTTC. Its translation is CASTVTRGAYGYTF. Filled out from reference TRBV2 and TRBJ1-2, the complete variable domain reads EPEVTQTPSHQVTQMGQEVILRCVPISNHLYFYWYRQILGQKVEFLVSFYNNEISEKSEIFDDQFSVERPDGSNFTLKIRSTKLEDSAMYFCASTVTRGAYGYTFGSGTRLTVV.

This clonotype was recorded at least ten times. The chain links TRBV2 to TRBJ2-5; D tentatively reads TRBD1 or TRBD2 (5 bases each). The ends were cut back, 4 bases at V and 3 bases at J, with 9 bases in the middle. The CDR3 covers 13 residues. The V gene's germline CDR1 is SNHLY and CDR2 FYNNEI. The chain's CDR3 is CASSGDAEETQYF. The CDR3 nucleotides read TGTGCCAGCAGTGGGGACGCCGAAGAGACCCAGTACTTC.

The sample holds many counts of this clonotype. V gene TRBV28 combines with J gene TRBJ2-7; the D is unclear. Per the germline V gene, CDR1 is MDHEN and CDR2 is SYDVKM. Trimming removed 2 bases at V and 2 bases at J, with 10 bases between. CDR3 size: 14 residues. The chain's CDR3 is CASSLVAGPYEQYF. CDR3 sequence (DNA): TGTGCCAGCAGTTTAGTGGCAGGCCCCTACGAGCAGTACTTC.

On this clonotype: The germline gene is not matched at one end of the junction; a read error may be the cause. V is TRBV7-6 and J is TRBJ2-1; D remains unclear. CDR3 length: 14 residues. Germline V gene lookup returns CDR1 SGHVS and CDR2 FNYEAQ. As DNA, the CDR3 is TGTGCCAACAGCCGCGTAGTAGGTTCGGGTGAGCAGTTCTTC. This encodes CANSRVVGSGEQFF. The entire variable domain, with the rest obtained from reference TRBV7-6 and TRBJ2-1, is as follows: GAGVSQSPRYKVTKRGQDVALRCDPISGHVSLYWYRQALGQGPEFLTYFNYEAQQDKSGLPNDRFSAERPEGSISTLTIQRTEQRDSAMYRCANSRVVGSGEQFFGPGTRLTVL.

This rearrangement joins TRBV5-8 to TRBJ1-5; D is possibly TRBD1 (5 bases). Trimming left V 2 bases short and J 0 bases short, with 12 bases between. Germline CDR1 reads SGHTS; CDR2 reads YDEGEE. The CDR3 contains 16 residues. CDR3 region: CASSFPAGHSNQPQHF. As DNA, the CDR3 is TGTGCCAGCAGCTTTCCAGCAGGGCATAGCAATCAGCCCCAGCATTTT.

This clonotype has a count of ten or more. The chain carries TRBV3-1 and TRBJ2-7; no reliable D call. CDR3 length equals 12 residues. The V end was cut by 4 bases, the J end by 6 bases, with 10 bases between. Germline V gene data show CDR1 as LGHDT and CDR2 as YNNKEL (reference sequence). DNA of the CDR3: TGTGCCAGCAGCCTTACCATAGGCGAGCAGTACTTC. This sequence encodes CASSLTIGEQYF.

This chain links TRBV10-2 with TRBJ2-3; either TRBD1 or TRBD2 may supply D (5 bases each). From germline, CDR1 is WSHSY and CDR2 SAAADI. The CDR3 spans 13 residues. Between the trimmed V and J ends, which lost 5 bases and 4 bases, there was a span of 10 bases. In DNA, the CDR3 is TGCGCCAGCAGTATGGGGCGGGCAGATACGCAGTATTTT. Protein sequence: CASSMGRADTQYF.

This clonotype was detected only a few times. J is TRBJ2-7 and V is TRBV6-1, with D uncertain. V lost 6 bases to trimming and J lost 0 bases, with 6 bases between them. From germline, CDR1 is MNHNS and CDR2 SASEGT. This CDR3 has 12 amino acids. The CDR3 coding sequence is TGTGCCAGCAGGGCGGTCTCCTACGAGCAGTACTTC. Amino acid sequence: CASRAVSYEQYF.

V and J are TRBV6-1 and TRBJ2-7, with D perhaps matching TRBD1 (6 bases). Trimming cost V 6 bases and J 0 bases, with 12 bases left between them. Germline V CDR1 and CDR2: MNHNS, SASEGT. The CDR3 is 14 residues long. The CDR3 spells CASSRTAYSYEQYF. The CDR3 DNA follows: TGTGCCAGCAGCCGGACAGCGTACTCCTACGAGCAGTACTTC.

This clonotype was picked up many times. This chain connects TRBV7-9 to TRBJ2-2; D is uncertain. CDR3 length: 14 residues. Trimming removed 8 bases at V and 0 bases at J, with 10 bases between. Germline CDR1 is SEHNR and CDR2 is FQNEAQ (reference sequence). CDR3 coding DNA: TGTGCCAGCTGCGACGGCACGAACACCGGGGAGCTGTTTTTT. As protein: CASCDGTNTGELFF.

This rearrangement joins TRBV10-3 to TRBJ2-7, with a weak D call TRBD1 (5 bases). The CDR3 covers 12 residues. Trimming shortened V by 8 bases and J by 4 bases, and 12 bases separated the two germline ends. The germline gives CDR1 ENHRY, CDR2 SYGVKD. This CDR3 reads CAIGQGRYEQYF. The CDR3 DNA reads TGTGCCATCGGCCAGGGCAGATACGAGCAGTACTTC.

V usage is TRBV19 and J usage is TRBJ1-4; D is uncertain. Between the trimmed V and J ends, which lost 4 bases and 7 bases, there was a span of 13 bases. This CDR3 is 14 amino acids long. Germline CDR1 and CDR2: LNHDA and SQIVND (reference sequence). The CDR3 loop is CASSTQVEGEKLFF. The CDR3 DNA sequence: TGTGCCAGTAGTACCCAGGTGGAGGGTGAAAAACTGTTTTTT.

The gene calls are TRBV30 and TRBJ2-1, with 10 bases that match TRBD2. The V segment lost 2 bases and the J segment 6 bases; nucleotides outside the gene matches: 4. In germline, CDR1 is GTSNPN, CDR2 SVGIG (reference sequence). This CDR3 spans 14 amino acids. CDR3 protein: CAWSRLAGGNEQFF. As DNA, the CDR3 is TGTGCCTGGAGTCGATTAGCGGGAGGCAATGAGCAGTTCTTC.

The gene calls are TRBV2 and TRBJ2-3; no firm D call. V lost 11 bases and J 0 bases, leaving 15 bases between the germline ends. The CDR3 is made up of 14 amino acids. CDR1 is SNHLY and CDR2 is FYNNEI in the germline V gene. The CDR3 DNA reads as TGTGCCGGCATGGTGGGATTTAGCACAGATACGCAGTATTTT. It specifies CAGMVGFSTDTQYF.

This clonotype was found once. The chain recombines TRBV18 with TRBJ2-4; perhaps D is TRBD1 or TRBD2 (5 bases each). Looked up from germline, CDR1 is KGHSH and CDR2 is LQKENI. Trimming stripped 5 bases from V and 6 bases from J, with 23 bases between. The CDR3 is 17 amino acids. The CDR3 spells CASSSQGPLGLRNIQYF. The DNA of the CDR3 is TGTGCCAGCTCATCGCAGGGACCGCTTGGGCTCCGAAACATTCAGTACTTC.

This clonotype was picked up a small number of times. The V and J genes are TRBV30 and TRBJ2-3, with 7 bases aligning to TRBD1. Germline CDR1 and CDR2: GTSNPN and SVGIG (reference sequence). With V trimmed by 3 bases and J by 0 bases, 15 bases remained unmatched. CDR3 size: 18 residues. The CDR3 nucleotides are TGTGCCTGGAGCGCCACTGGGGACAGCCCACATAGCACAGATACGCAGTATTTT. It encodes CAWSATGDSPHSTDTQYF.

The gene calls are TRBV28 and TRBJ1-4; D is possibly TRBD1 (6 bases). Germline CDR1 and CDR2: MDHEN and SYDVKM. Between the trimmed V and J ends, which lost 7 bases and 7 bases, there was a span of 25 bases. This CDR3 is built from 17 residues. The DNA for the CDR3 is TGTGCCAGCAATTCCCCTTCCGGGGGGCGCTTAAGTGAAAAACTGTTTTTT. Its protein is CASNSPSGGRLSEKLFF.

The gene calls are TRBV27 and TRBJ1-6, with 8 bases that match TRBD1. This CDR3 contains 19 residues. V was clipped by 1 base and J by 0 bases; unmatched bases: 8. CDR1 and CDR2 from the germline V gene are MNHEY and SMNVEV (reference sequence). CDR3 sequence: CASSLYGQGANSYNSPLHF. In DNA, the CDR3 is TGTGCCAGCAGTTTATATGGGCAGGGGGCGAACTCCTATAATTCACCCCTCCACTTT.

This chain joins TRBV5-4 and TRBJ1-6, with 7 bases identical to TRBD1. Germline assignment: CDR1 SGHNT and CDR2 YYREEE (reference sequence). CDR3 length equals 14 residues. The junction had 6 bases not matched to a gene; V was cut back by 4 bases and J by 8 bases. The CDR3 here is CASSRQGWDSPLHF. For the CDR3, the DNA is TGTGCCAGCAGCCGACAGGGCTGGGATTCACCCCTCCACTTT.